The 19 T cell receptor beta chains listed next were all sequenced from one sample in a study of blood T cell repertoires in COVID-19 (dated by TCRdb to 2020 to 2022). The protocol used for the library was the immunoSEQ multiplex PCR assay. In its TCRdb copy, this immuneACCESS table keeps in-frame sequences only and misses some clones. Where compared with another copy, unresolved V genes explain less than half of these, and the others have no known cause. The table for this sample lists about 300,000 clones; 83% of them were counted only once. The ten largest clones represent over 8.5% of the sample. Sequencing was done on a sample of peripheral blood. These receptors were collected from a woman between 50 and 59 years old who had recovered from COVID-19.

CDR3 DNA: TGTGCCAGCAGTTACTCCCTCGGTATGTGGTACGAGCAGTACTTC. It encodes CASSYSLGMWYEQYF. J is TRBJ2-7 and V is TRBV6-5; D remains ambiguous. Germline V gives CDR1 MNHEY, CDR2 SVGAGI. The germline V and J ends were trimmed by 0 bases and 4 bases, with 13 bases remaining between them. The length of the CDR3 is 15 residues.

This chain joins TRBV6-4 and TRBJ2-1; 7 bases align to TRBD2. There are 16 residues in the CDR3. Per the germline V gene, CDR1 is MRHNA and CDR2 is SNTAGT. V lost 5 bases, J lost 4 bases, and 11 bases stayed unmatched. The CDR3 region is CASSPGEGSRYNEQFF. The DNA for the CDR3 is TGTGCCAGCAGTCCCGGGGAGGGATCCAGATACAATGAGCAGTTCTTC.

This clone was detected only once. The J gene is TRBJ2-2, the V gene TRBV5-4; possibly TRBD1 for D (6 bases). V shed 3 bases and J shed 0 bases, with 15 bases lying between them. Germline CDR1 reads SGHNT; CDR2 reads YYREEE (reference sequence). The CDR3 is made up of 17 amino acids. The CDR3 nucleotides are TGTGCCAGCAGCTCGGGGACCTGGACAGCGAACACCGGGGAGCTGTTTTTT. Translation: CASSSGTWTANTGELFF.

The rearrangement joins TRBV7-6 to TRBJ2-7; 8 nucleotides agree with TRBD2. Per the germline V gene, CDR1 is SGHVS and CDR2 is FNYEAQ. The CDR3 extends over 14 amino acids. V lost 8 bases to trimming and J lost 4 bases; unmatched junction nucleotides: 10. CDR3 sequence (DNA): TGTGCCAGCGGCAGGGGCGGGAGGTCTTACGAGCAGTACTTC. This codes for CASGRGGRSYEQYF.

This CDR3 is CASSHPERGQGTEAFF. The CDR3 DNA reads as TGTGCCAGCAGTCACCCCGAACGGGGACAGGGCACTGAAGCTTTCTTT. This chain links TRBV7-9 with TRBJ1-1; TRBD1 aligns across 9 bases. Germline assignment: CDR1 SEHNR and CDR2 FQNEAQ (reference sequence). The CDR3 is made up of 16 amino acids. V dropped 6 bases and J dropped 4; count of bases not matched to a gene: 12.

The chain's CDR3 is CASSTSTGSYEQYF. CDR3 nucleotides: TGTGCCAGCAGTACCTCGACGGGATCCTACGAGCAGTACTTC. V usage is TRBV2 and J usage is TRBJ2-7; TRBD2 is a possible D gene (5 bases). Deletions cut 5 bases from V and 1 base from J, with 12 bases between. The CDR3 contains 14 residues. The germline V gene has CDR1 SNHLY and CDR2 FYNNEI.

CDR3 protein: CASSISWGQGNQPQHF. As DNA, the CDR3 is TGTGCCAGTAGTATTTCTTGGGGCCAGGGCAATCAGCCCCAGCATTTT. The V call is TRBV19, the J call TRBJ1-5; weak D call: TRBD1 (5 bases). Trimming removed 3 bases from V and 2 bases from J, with 14 bases in between. Germline V gives CDR1 LNHDA, CDR2 SQIVND (reference sequence). The CDR3 covers 16 residues. Drawing the rest from reference TRBV19 and TRBJ1-5, the complete variable domain is DGGITQSPKYLFRKEGQNVTLSCEQNLNHDAMYWYRQDPGQGLRLIYYSQIVNDFQKGDIAEGYSVSREKKESFPLTVTSAQKNPTAFYLCASSISWGQGNQPQHFGDGTRLSIL.

As DNA, the CDR3 is TGCGCCACAGGAACAGGGGACACTGAAGCTTTCTTT. Protein product: CATGTGDTEAFF. The V call is TRBV5-1, the J call TRBJ1-1; the match to TRBD1 covers 7 bases. Looked up from germline, CDR1 is SGHRS and CDR2 is YFSETQ. This CDR3 has 12 amino acids. J gave up 3 bases and V 9 bases, and 5 bases lay outside the gene matches. The entire variable domain, with the rest obtained from reference TRBV5-1 and TRBJ1-1, is as follows: KAGVTQTPRYLIKTRGQQVTLSCSPISGHRSVSWYQQTPGQGLQFLFEYFSETQRNKGNFPGRFSGRQFSNSRSEMNVSTLELGDSALYLCATGTGDTEAFFGQGTRLTVV.

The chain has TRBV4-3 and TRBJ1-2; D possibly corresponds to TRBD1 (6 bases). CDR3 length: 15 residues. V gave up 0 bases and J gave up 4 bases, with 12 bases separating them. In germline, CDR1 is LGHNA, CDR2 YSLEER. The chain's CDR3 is CASSQDKGVIYGYTF. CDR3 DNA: TGCGCCAGCAGCCAAGATAAGGGGGTGATCTATGGCTACACCTTC.

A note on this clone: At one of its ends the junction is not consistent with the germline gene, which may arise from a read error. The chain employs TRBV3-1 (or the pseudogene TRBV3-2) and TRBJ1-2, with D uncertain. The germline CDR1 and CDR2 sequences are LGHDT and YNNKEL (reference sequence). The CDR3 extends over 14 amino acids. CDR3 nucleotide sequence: TGTGCCAGCAGACAAGCGAGTCGACAACTCGGCTACACCTTC. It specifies CASRQASRQLGYTF.

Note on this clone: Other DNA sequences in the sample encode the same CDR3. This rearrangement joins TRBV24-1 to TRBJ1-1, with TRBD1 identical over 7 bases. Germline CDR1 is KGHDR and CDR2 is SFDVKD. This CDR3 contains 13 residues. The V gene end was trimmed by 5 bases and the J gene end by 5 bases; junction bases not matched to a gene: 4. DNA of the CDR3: TGTGCCACCAGTGGGTCAGGGGGGACTGAAGCTTTCTTT. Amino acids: CATSGSGGTEAFF.

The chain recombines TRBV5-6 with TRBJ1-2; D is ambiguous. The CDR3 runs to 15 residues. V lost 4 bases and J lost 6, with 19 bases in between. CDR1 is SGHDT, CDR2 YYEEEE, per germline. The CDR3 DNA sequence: TGTGCCAGCAGCGTCCTTGGGCCACCTCCTAATGGCTACACCTTC. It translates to CASSVLGPPPNGYTF. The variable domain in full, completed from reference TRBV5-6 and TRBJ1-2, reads DAGVTQSPTHLIKTRGQQVTLRCSPKSGHDTVSWYQQALGQGPQFIFQYYEEEERQRGNFPDRFSGHQFPNYSSELNVNALLLGDSALYLCASSVLGPPPNGYTFGSGTRLTVV.

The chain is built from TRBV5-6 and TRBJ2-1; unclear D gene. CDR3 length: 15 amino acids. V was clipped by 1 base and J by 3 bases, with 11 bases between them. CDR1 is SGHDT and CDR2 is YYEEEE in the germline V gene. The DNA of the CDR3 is TGTGCCAGCAGCTTGTTCGTAGACAACTACAATGAGCAGTTCTTC. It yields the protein CASSLFVDNYNEQFF.

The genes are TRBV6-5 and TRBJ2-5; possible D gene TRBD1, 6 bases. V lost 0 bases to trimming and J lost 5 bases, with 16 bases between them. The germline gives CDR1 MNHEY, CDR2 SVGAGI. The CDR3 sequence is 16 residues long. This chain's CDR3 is CASSYSGNTGTETQYF. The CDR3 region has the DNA TGTGCCAGCAGTTACTCGGGTAACACAGGGACGGAGACCCAGTACTTC.

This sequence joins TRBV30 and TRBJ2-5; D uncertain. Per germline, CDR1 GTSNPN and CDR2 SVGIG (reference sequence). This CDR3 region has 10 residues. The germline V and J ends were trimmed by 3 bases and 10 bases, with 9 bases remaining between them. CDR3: CAWRDEVQYF. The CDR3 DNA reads TGTGCCTGGAGAGACGAGGTCCAGTACTTC.

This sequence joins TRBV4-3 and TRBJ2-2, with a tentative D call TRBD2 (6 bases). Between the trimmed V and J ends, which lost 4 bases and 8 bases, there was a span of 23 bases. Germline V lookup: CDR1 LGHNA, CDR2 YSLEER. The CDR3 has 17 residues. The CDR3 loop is CASSLKRPLSGGGELFF. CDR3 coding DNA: TGCGCCAGCAGCCTCAAGAGGCCGCTTAGCGGAGGGGGGGAGCTGTTTTTT.

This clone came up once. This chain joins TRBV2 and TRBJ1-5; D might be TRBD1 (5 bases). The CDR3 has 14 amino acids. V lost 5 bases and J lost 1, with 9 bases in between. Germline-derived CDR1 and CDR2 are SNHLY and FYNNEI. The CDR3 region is CASSQTVSNQPQHF. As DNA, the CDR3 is TGTGCCAGCAGTCAGACAGTAAGCAATCAGCCCCAGCATTTT.

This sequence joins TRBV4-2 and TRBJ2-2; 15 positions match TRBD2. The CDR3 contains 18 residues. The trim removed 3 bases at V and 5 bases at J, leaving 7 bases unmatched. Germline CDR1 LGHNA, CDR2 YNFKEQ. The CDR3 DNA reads TGTGCCAGCAGCCAGCCGGGACTAGCGGGGGGAGGGACCGGGGAGCTGTTTTTT. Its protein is CASSQPGLAGGGTGELFF.

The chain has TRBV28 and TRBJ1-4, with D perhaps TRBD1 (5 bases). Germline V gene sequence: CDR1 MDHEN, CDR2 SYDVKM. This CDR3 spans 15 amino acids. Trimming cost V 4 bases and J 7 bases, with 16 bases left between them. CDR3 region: CASSSPRGESEKLFF. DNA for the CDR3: TGTGCCAGCAGTTCCCCTCGGGGGGAAAGTGAAAAACTGTTTTTT.